This T cell receptor beta chain was recovered during a study of blood T cell repertoires in COVID-19. The germline gives CDR1 MDHEN, CDR2 SYDVKM. The CDR3 contains 14 residues. V lost 5 bases, J lost 5 bases, and 15 bases lay in between. Generated by immunoSEQ multiplex PCR, the TCRdb table keeps only in-frame clones and is missing some. The sample has roughly 37,000 clones; over 60% are singletons. This TCR derives from a man in his sixties with active COVID-19. Source material: peripheral blood. This sequence joins TRBV28 and TRBJ1-2; D is undetermined. The CDR3 is CASSPGEGRYGYTF. Written as DNA, the CDR3 is TGTGCCAGCAGTCCTGGGGAGGGCAGGTATGGCTACACCTTC.